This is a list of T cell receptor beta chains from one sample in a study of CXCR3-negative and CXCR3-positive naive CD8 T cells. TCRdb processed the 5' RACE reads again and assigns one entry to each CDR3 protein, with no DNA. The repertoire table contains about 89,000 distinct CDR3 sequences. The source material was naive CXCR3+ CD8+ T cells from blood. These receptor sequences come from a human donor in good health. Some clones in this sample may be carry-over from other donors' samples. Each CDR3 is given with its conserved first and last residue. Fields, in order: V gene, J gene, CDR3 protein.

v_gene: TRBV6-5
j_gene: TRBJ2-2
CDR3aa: CASSYDRLVTGELFF

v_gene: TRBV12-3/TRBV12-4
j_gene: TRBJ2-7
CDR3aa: CASIKPYYEQYF

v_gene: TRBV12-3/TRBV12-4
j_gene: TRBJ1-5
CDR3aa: CASSPFFGDNQPQHF

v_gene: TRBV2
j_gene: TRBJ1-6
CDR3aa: CASTYDSYNSPLHF

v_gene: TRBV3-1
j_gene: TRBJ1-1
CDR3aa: CASSQGASDRASEAFF

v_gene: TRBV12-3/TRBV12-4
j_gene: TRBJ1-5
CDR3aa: CASSLVGQPQHF

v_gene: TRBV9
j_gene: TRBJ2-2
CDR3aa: CASSDPATGLWPGELFF

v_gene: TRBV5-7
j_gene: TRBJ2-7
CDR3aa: CASNKRGADEQYF

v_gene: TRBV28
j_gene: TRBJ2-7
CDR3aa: CASNPTGPEQYF

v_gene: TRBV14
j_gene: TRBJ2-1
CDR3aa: CASSQDASTGAYNEQFF

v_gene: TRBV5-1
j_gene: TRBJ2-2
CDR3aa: CASSGSSGELFF

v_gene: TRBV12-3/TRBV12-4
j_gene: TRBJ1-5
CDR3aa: CASSLRGQGLNQPQHF

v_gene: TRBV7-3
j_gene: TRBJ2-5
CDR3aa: CASSLTGDDQYF

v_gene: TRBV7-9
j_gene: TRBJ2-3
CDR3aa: CASVLGTGDTPDTQYF

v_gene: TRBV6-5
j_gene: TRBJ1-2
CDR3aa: CASSYGLGGAGGYTF

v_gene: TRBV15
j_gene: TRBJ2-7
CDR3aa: CATSSRGGVTYEQYF

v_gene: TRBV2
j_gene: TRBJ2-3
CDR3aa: CASSELAGSTDTQYF

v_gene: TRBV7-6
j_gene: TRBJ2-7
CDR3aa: CASSSILGGRQGKDEQYF

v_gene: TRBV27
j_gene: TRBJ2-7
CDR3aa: CASKERELGEQYF

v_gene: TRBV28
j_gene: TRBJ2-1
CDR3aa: CASSFRRGGNEQFF

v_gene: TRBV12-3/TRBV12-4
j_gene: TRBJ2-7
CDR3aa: CASRGTAYEQYF

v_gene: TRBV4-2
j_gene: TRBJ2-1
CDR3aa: CASSQIRTSVNEQFF

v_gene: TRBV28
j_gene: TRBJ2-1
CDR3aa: CASSLSEYNEQFF

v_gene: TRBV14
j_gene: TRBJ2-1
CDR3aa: CASRLWTSGDEQFF

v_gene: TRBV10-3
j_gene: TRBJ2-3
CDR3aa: CAISDYLRQGVTQYF

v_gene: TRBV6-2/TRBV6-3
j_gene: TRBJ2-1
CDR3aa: CASLGASGVREQFF

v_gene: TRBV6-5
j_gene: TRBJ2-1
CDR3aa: CASTPGGVVEQFF

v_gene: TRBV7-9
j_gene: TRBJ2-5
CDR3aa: CASSLWELAGFQETQYF

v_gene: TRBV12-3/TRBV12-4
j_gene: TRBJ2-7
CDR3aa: CASSTPQMPYEQYF

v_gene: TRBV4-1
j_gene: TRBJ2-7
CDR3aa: CASSQDAGYEQYF

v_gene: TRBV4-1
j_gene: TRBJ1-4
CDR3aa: CASSQLHTTNEKLFF

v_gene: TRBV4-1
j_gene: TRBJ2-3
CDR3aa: CASSHFEGAADTQYF

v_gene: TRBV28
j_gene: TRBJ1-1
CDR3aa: CASSLGPAEAFF

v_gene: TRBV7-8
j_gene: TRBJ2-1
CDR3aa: CASSIWTGDPYNEQFF

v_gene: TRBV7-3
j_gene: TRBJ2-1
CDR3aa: CASSLFGTDTDEQFF

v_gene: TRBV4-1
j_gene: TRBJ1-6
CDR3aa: CASSIGDNSPLHF

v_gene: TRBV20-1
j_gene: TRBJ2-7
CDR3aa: CSARSTSSSYEQYF

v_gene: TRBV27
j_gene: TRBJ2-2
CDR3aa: CASSPQRGVLTGELFF

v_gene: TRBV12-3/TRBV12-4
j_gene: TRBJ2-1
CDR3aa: CATLSGRDSYNEQFF